What follows are 15 T cell receptor beta chains derived from one specimen sequenced in a study of shared clonotypes between healthy human individuals. CD8 cells regarded as naive lacked CD45RO, were positively chosen for CCR7, and omitted terminally differentiated effector memory CD45RA+ cells. Sequenced by immunoSEQ multiplex PCR; TCRdb stores in-frame clones only, minus some. The table includes about 820,000 clones, more than 85% detected once. Sequenced: naive CD8+ T cells sorted from blood. These receptors were taken from a young man in good health.

This chain connects TRBV27 to TRBJ1-2, with D maybe TRBD1 (5 bases). Trimming removed 2 bases at V and 5 bases at J, with 12 bases between. Germline values: CDR1 MNHEY, CDR2 SMNVEV (reference sequence). The CDR3 totals 14 residues. CDR3 protein: CASSLAGAGYGYTF. The CDR3 nucleotides read TGTGCCAGCAGTTTAGCTGGGGCGGGATATGGCTACACCTTC.

The V gene is TRBV7-9, the J gene TRBJ2-7, with D uncertain. The V gene's germline CDR1 is SEHNR and CDR2 FQNEAQ (reference sequence). This CDR3 spans 14 amino acids. The ends were cut back, 3 bases at V and 6 bases at J, with 15 bases in the middle. The CDR3 sequence: CASSFPPENSEQYF. The CDR3 nucleotides read TGTGCCAGCAGCTTCCCCCCAGAAAATAGCGAGCAGTACTTC.

CDR3 nucleotide sequence: TGTGCCAGCAGCTTAGAACGGCTAACGAACTCCTACAATGAGCAGTTCTTC. Protein: CASSLERLTNSYNEQFF. This sequence joins TRBV7-9 and TRBJ2-1; D not certain. Trimming took off 1 base at V and 0 bases at J, with 13 bases between the two ends. Germline V lookup: CDR1 SEHNR, CDR2 FQNEAQ (reference sequence). The CDR3 has 17 residues.

The CDR3 region has the DNA TGTGCCAGCAGTTCCCGGGGCAGGAACATTCAGTACTTC. Translation: CASSSRGRNIQYF. This rearrangement joins TRBV27 to TRBJ2-4; D may be TRBD1 or TRBD2 (5 bases each). CDR1 MNHEY and CDR2 SMNVEV come from the germline V gene (reference sequence). Trimming pared 4 bases from V and 7 bases from J, leaving 11 bases between. This CDR3 has 13 amino acids.

In its sample, this clone was seen a few times. The V and J genes are TRBV7-9 and TRBJ2-7, with D possibly matching TRBD2 (5 bases). The germline V gene has CDR1 SEHNR and CDR2 FQNEAQ (reference sequence). Between the trimmed V and J ends, which lost 3 bases and 7 bases, there was a span of 13 bases. This CDR3 comprises 13 residues. The CDR3 bases are TGTGCCAGCAGCTTGGGAGAGATGAGGGAGCAGTACTTC. Translating it yields CASSLGEMREQYF.

V gene TRBV4-1 combines with J gene TRBJ2-7; D possibly corresponds to TRBD1 (6 bases). The germline gives CDR1 MGHRA, CDR2 YSYEKL. Trimming left V 0 bases short and J 2 bases short, with 14 bases between. This CDR3 spans 16 amino acids. The CDR3 here is CASSQEGWDTTYEQYF. CDR3 coding DNA: TGCGCCAGCAGCCAAGAAGGTTGGGACACTACCTACGAGCAGTACTTC.

The chain combines TRBV2 with TRBJ2-3; no clear D. V was clipped by 10 bases and J by 3 bases, with 11 bases between them. CDR3 length: 12 amino acids. Germline CDR1 reads SNHLY; CDR2 reads FYNNEI. CDR3 in amino acids: CATTLWTDTQYF. The CDR3 nucleotides are TGTGCCACCACACTTTGGACAGATACGCAGTATTTT.

The chain uses TRBV6-6 and TRBJ2-7; a possible D gene is TRBD1 (6 bases). This CDR3 has 12 amino acids. The V and J ends lost 5 bases and 4 bases respectively, with 9 bases between them. CDR1 and CDR2 from the germline V gene are MNHNY and SVGAGI (reference sequence). CDR3 amino acids: CASSARGYEQYF. The DNA for the CDR3 is TGTGCCAGCAGTGCCAGGGGTTACGAGCAGTACTTC.

The chain employs TRBV7-9 and TRBJ2-5; TRBD1 or TRBD2 may be the D gene (5 bases each). CDR1 is SEHNR, CDR2 FQNEAQ, per germline (reference sequence). V lost 0 bases and J 4 bases, leaving 18 bases between the germline ends. This CDR3 region has 17 residues. CDR3 protein: CASSLAQGRWGIETQYF. As DNA, the CDR3 is TGTGCCAGCAGCTTAGCGCAAGGCCGTTGGGGGATAGAGACCCAGTACTTC.

The rearrangement joins TRBV7-7 to TRBJ2-2; 7 bases agree with TRBD2. CDR1 is SSHAT, CDR2 FNYEAQ, per germline (reference sequence). After removal of 5 bases from V and 4 bases from J, the junction contained 7 bases not matched to a gene. The CDR3 is made up of 15 amino acids. CDR3 sequence: CASSPGEGRTGELFF. The CDR3 bases are TGTGCCAGCAGCCCGGGGGAGGGCCGCACCGGGGAGCTGTTTTTT. Filled out from reference TRBV7-7 and TRBJ2-2, the complete variable domain reads GAGVSQSPRYKVTKRGQDVTLRCDPISSHATLYWYQQALGQGPEFLTYFNYEAQPDKSGLPSDRFSAERPEGSISTLTIQRTEQRDSAMYRCASSPGEGRTGELFFGEGSRLTVL.

The chain links TRBV7-6 to TRBJ2-5; TRBD2 matches 11 bases. The CDR3 spans 16 residues. Trimming cost V 2 bases and J 4 bases; bases outside gene matches: 6. Germline loops: CDR1 SGHVS, CDR2 FNYEAQ. The CDR3 bases are TGTGCCAGCAGCTTAAGGACTAGCGGGCCCCGAGAGACCCAGTACTTC. It codes for CASSLRTSGPRETQYF.

The rearrangement links TRBV6-1 to TRBJ2-2; D could derive from TRBD1 or TRBD2 (5 bases each). The CDR3 is 14 amino acids. V gave up 2 bases and J gave up 7 bases, with 11 bases separating them. Per the germline V gene, CDR1 is MNHNS and CDR2 is SASEGT. CDR3 region: CASSERQRGGELFF. CDR3 nucleotide sequence: TGTGCCAGCAGTGAAAGGCAGAGGGGCGGGGAGCTGTTTTTT.

V usage is TRBV7-2 and J usage is TRBJ2-3; TRBD2 matches 8 bases. The junction had 6 bases not matched to a gene; V was cut back by 5 bases and J by 5 bases. Germline values: CDR1 SGHTA, CDR2 FQGNSA. This CDR3 is 14 amino acids long. For the CDR3, the DNA is TGTGCCAGCAGCAGGGGACTAGTGATAGATACGCAGTATTTT. Translating gives CASSRGLVIDTQYF.

The rearrangement joins TRBV7-8 to TRBJ2-1; D remains ambiguous. Germline V gene data show CDR1 as SGHVS and CDR2 as FQNEAQ. The CDR3 is 12 residues long. Trimming cost V 3 bases and J 7 bases, with 7 bases left between them. CDR3 residues: CASSLPGNEQFF. CDR3 coding DNA: TGTGCCAGCAGCTTGCCGGGTAATGAGCAGTTCTTC. The full variable domain, rest sourced from reference TRBV7-8 and TRBJ2-1, is GAGVSQSPRYKVAKRGQDVALRCDPISGHVSLFWYQQALGQGPEFLTYFQNEAQLDKSGLPSDRFFAERPEGSVSTLKIQRTQQEDSAVYLCASSLPGNEQFFGPGTRLTVL.

The chain employs TRBV7-6 and TRBJ1-2, with TRBD1 matching 9 bases. CDR3 size: 15 residues. Germline V gene data show CDR1 as SGHVS and CDR2 as FNYEAQ. V trimming: 1 base; J trimming: 5 bases; junction bases outside the gene matches: 5. The CDR3 spells CASSLGGGTGYGYTF. Here the CDR3 DNA reads TGTGCCAGCAGCTTAGGTGGTGGGACAGGGTATGGCTACACCTTC.